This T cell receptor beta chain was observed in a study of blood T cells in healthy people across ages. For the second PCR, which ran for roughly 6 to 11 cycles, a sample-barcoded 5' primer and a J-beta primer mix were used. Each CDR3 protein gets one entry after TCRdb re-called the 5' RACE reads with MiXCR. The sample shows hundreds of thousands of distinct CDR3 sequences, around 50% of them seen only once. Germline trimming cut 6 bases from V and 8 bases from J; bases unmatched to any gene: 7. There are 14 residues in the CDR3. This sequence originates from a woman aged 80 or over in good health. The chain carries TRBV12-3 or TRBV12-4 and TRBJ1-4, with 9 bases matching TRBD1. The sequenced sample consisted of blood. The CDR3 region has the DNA TGTGCCAGCAGCCGGGGACAGGGAAAGGAAAAACTGTTTTTT. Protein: CASSRGQGKEKLFF.